These 14 T cell receptor beta chains originate from one sample sequenced in a study of neurological immune-mediated disorders. From the 5' RACE reads, TCRdb called clonotypes with MiXCR, one entry per CDR3 protein. The sample consists of tens of thousands of distinct CDR3 sequences, around 5.2% of them appearing once. The material sequenced was PBMCs. All receptors derive from a man between 18 and 29 years old with multiple sclerosis.

This clonotype was observed many times. The V call is TRBV7-9, the J call TRBJ2-1; TRBD2 is a possible D gene (5 bases). Germline V lookup: CDR1 SEHNR, CDR2 FQNEAQ (reference sequence). V was cut by 1 base and J by 14 bases, with 15 bases left in between. CDR3 length: 13 amino acids. CDR3 coding DNA: TGTGCCAGCAGCTTAGAAGGCTCTAGCAAAGAGTTCTTC. Translating gives CASSLEGSSKEFF.

At least ten counts were recorded for this clonotype. The chain is built from TRBV20-1 and TRBJ1-1; D gene ambiguous. V was cut by 0 bases and J by 1 base, with 12 bases left in between. Looked up from germline, CDR1 is DFQATT and CDR2 is SNEGSKA (reference sequence). The CDR3 covers 15 residues. CDR3 residues: CSARDPARWNTEAFF. The DNA of the CDR3 is TGCAGTGCTAGAGATCCCGCCCGGTGGAACACTGAAGCTTTCTTT.

This clonotype was seen ten or more times. The chain joins TRBV14 to TRBJ1-5; 10 bases align to TRBD1. Trimming cost V 4 bases and J 6 bases; bases outside gene matches: 6. Germline-derived CDR1 and CDR2 are SGHDN and FVKESK. The CDR3 covers 15 residues. CDR3 sequence: CASSPAGQGSQPQHF. DNA of the CDR3: TGTGCCAGCAGCCCAGCGGGACAGGGGAGTCAGCCCCAGCATTTT.

Only a few counts were recorded for this clonotype. A read error is possible here, since a much larger clone lies one base away. V gene TRBV5-1 combines with J gene TRBJ2-7, with 9 bases that match TRBD1. Germline trimming cut 0 bases from V and 7 bases from J; bases unmatched to any gene: 5. This CDR3 contains 14 residues. Germline assignment: CDR1 SGHRS and CDR2 YFSETQ. CDR3 residues: CASSLDGQGLEQYF. The CDR3 nucleotides are TGCGCCAGCAGCTTGGATGGACAGGGGTTAGAGCAGTACTTC.

This clonotype came up many times. The chain joins TRBV6-5 to TRBJ2-7, with 8 bases fitting TRBD1. This CDR3 has 15 amino acids. With 5 bases clipped from V and 2 bases from J, the junction kept 8 bases outside the gene matches. Per the germline V gene, CDR1 is MNHEY and CDR2 is SVGAGI. The CDR3 DNA is TGTGCCAGCAGTCCCGGACAGGGTCTCACCTACGAGCAGTACTTC. As protein: CASSPGQGLTYEQYF.

To note about this clonotype: Since a much larger clone is just one base distant, this may be a read error. CDR3 nucleotide sequence: TGTGCCAGCAGCTCTGGACAGGGGGCCAATCAGCCCCAGAATTTT. It codes for CASSSGQGANQPQNF. The rearrangement uses TRBV7-6 and TRBJ1-5, with TRBD1 identical over 11 bases. CDR1 SGHVS and CDR2 FNYEAQ come from the germline V gene. The CDR3 length is 15 residues.

This clonotype was observed many times. The chain is built from TRBV5-5 and TRBJ2-3, with 7 bases identical to TRBD1. J lost 3 bases, V lost 4 bases, and 8 bases had no gene match. Germline V gives CDR1 SGHKS, CDR2 YYEKEE (reference sequence). The CDR3 totals 15 residues. CDR3 sequence: CASSRRDSKTDTQYF. The CDR3 nucleotides are TGTGCCAGCAGCCGCCGGGACAGCAAGACAGATACGCAGTATTTT.

This clonotype was seen many times. This sequence joins TRBV27 and TRBJ2-3, with 10 bases matching TRBD2. This CDR3 is built from 15 residues. V gave up 6 bases and J gave up 0 bases; unmatched junction bases: 3. From germline, CDR1 is MNHEY and CDR2 SMNVEV (reference sequence). The CDR3 loop is CASRSGGVSTDTQYF. CDR3 DNA sequence: TGTGCCAGCAGGAGCGGGGGGGTTAGCACAGATACGCAGTATTTT.

This clonotype was seen only a few times. Given a much more abundant clone one base away, this may be a read error. This sequence joins TRBV7-2 and TRBJ2-3, with D possibly being TRBD2 (5 bases). The CDR3 is made up of 13 amino acids. V was trimmed by 2 bases and J by 6 bases, leaving 9 bases between them. CDR1 is SGHTA and CDR2 is FQGNSA in the germline V gene. The DNA for the CDR3 is TGTGCCAGCAGCTTATTACAGCGGGATACGCAGTATTTT. It is translated as CASSLLQRDTQYF. The full variable domain, completed using reference TRBV7-2 and TRBJ2-3, is GAGVSQSPSNKVTEKGKDVELRCDPISGHTALYWYRQSLGQGLEFLIYFQGNSAPDKSGLPSDRFSAERTGGSVSTLTIQRTQQEDSAVYLCASSLLQRDTQYFGPGTRLTVL.

This clonotype was observed at least ten times. This chain joins TRBV7-2 and TRBJ2-6; D not certain. In germline, CDR1 is SGHTA, CDR2 FQGNSA. The CDR3 has 17 amino acids. V lost 4 bases, J lost 0 bases, and 13 bases lay in between. CDR3 in amino acids: CASSSPRRTSGANVLTF. The CDR3 region has the DNA TGTGCCAGCAGCTCGCCCCGACGGACCTCTGGGGCCAACGTCCTGACTTTC.

This clonotype was seen at least ten times. The J gene is TRBJ2-7, the V gene TRBV3-1, with D possibly being TRBD1 or TRBD2 (6 bases each). This CDR3 is built from 19 residues. Trimming took off 4 bases at V and 0 bases at J, with 25 bases between the two ends. CDR1 and CDR2 (germline): LGHDT, YNNKEL (reference sequence). Here the CDR3 reads CASSPRDMGDSILSYEQYF. The CDR3 DNA reads TGTGCCAGCAGCCCGCGGGACATGGGGGACTCTATCCTCTCCTACGAGCAGTACTTC.

Comments on this clonotype: At one end the junction does not follow the germline gene, possibly because of a read error. The chain uses TRBV14 and TRBJ1-6; D is perhaps TRBD1 (5 bases). Germline CDR1 and CDR2: SGHDN and FVKESK. The CDR3 is 13 amino acids. The DNA for the CDR3 is TGTGCCAGCAGCCAAGAAGGGGATTCACCCCTCAACTTT. Residues: CASSQEGDSPLNF.

This clonotype has a count of ten or more. The CDR3 sequence is CASSLSISGGYTF. DNA for the CDR3: TGCGCCAGCAGCTTGTCCATCTCGGGTGGCTACACCTTC. The V call is TRBV5-1, the J call TRBJ1-2; D uncertain. Germline CDR1 reads SGHRS; CDR2 reads YFSETQ. The length of the CDR3 is 13 residues. V lost 1 base to trimming and J lost 7 bases, with 11 bases between them.

This clonotype was counted ten times or more. The V and J genes are TRBV20-1 and TRBJ2-3, with 7 bases aligning to TRBD1. Trimming removed 5 bases from V and 1 base from J; junction bases left unmatched: 9. The CDR3 length is 15 residues. In germline, CDR1 is DFQATT, CDR2 SNEGSKA (reference sequence). The CDR3 sequence is CSARKRGQGTDTQYF. The CDR3 DNA reads as TGCAGTGCTCGGAAGAGAGGACAGGGCACAGATACGCAGTATTTT.